This entry describes one T cell receptor (beta chain). Antigen specificity is unknown. Random hexamers were used to reverse transcribe roughly 0.5 to 1 ug of RNA. The immunoSEQ assay covered 54 Vbeta and 13 Jbeta segments for CDR3. TCRdb itself ran the immunoSEQ multiplex PCR reads through MiXCR, one entry per CDR3 protein. This sample has about 200,000 distinct CDR3 sequences, with about 94% found just once. The T cells that were sequenced for TCR beta were CD8+ and CD4+ cells from blood. The multiple sclerosis control group consisted of treatment-naive patients whose relapsing-remitting disease, which was either stable or active, fulfilled revised McDonald criteria. This sample was included in a study of CD8 T cells in Susac syndrome. General study findings and limits: The study recognized that its TCR sequencing and HLA analysis covered a relatively small number of individuals.

Trimming pared 0 bases from V and 0 bases from J, leaving 6 bases between. CDR1 is MNHEY, CDR2 SMNVEV, per germline (reference sequence). The CDR3 contains 14 residues. The TCR originated in a human donor with multiple sclerosis. Specimen: CD8+ T cells from PBMCs. The chain is built from TRBV27 and TRBJ2-7; D possibly uses TRBD1 or TRBD2 (5 bases each). The CDR3 DNA reads TGTGCCAGCAGTTTATCGGGGACCTCCTACGAGCAGTACTTC. Protein: CASSLSGTSYEQYF.